Listed below are T cell receptor beta chains from one sample, sequenced in a study of cytomegalovirus exposure and HLA in healthy donors. The data were produced by immunoSEQ multiplex PCR, yet TCRdb's version contains in-frame clones alone and is incomplete. This sample carries 200,000 to 250,000 clones, approximately 81% of them seen once, and the ten largest clones take roughly 1.3%. Sequenced: PBMCs. These receptors came from a human donor in good health. Both conserved end residues are part of each CDR3. A D gene is named only where the DNA matches it firmly. Clone sizes are given selectively: once, few, many, or a class where the clone is expanded.

d_call cdr3_length clone_size j_call v_call cdr3_aa cdr3_nt
. 15 . TRBJ2-7 TRBV18 CASSTRQISVGEQYF TGTGCCAGCTCAACCCGACAGATCTCGGTAGGGGAGCAGTACTTC
. 16 . TRBJ2-3 TRBV13 CASSLFYAEYTDTQYF TGTGCCAGCAGCTTGTTCTACGCGGAGTACACAGATACGCAGTATTTT
. 14 . TRBJ2-5 TRBV7-3 CASSVTGSGETQYF TGTGCCAGCAGCGTCACAGGGTCGGGAGAGACCCAGTACTTC
. 14 . TRBJ2-1 TRBV5-4 CASSPGTGNNEQFF TGTGCCAGCAGCCCGGGGACTGGGAACAATGAGCAGTTCTTC
. 13 . TRBJ2-1 TRBV7-6 CASSPGLDNEQFF TGTGCCAGCAGCCCGGGACTGGACAATGAGCAGTTCTTC
TRBD2 15 . TRBJ2-1 TRBV4-1 CASRSGTSGSNEQFF TGCGCCAGCAGATCCGGGACTAGCGGGAGCAATGAGCAGTTCTTC
TRBD2 17 . TRBJ2-1 TRBV7-2 CASSWRGVAGVGNEQFF TGTGCCAGCAGCTGGCGGGGCGTCGCGGGAGTGGGCAATGAGCAGTTCTTC
. 13 once TRBJ2-1 TRBV10-3 CAIAKDRTPRQFF TGTGCCATAGCGAAAGATAGGACACCTAGGCAGTTCTTC
. 15 . TRBJ2-3 TRBV11-2 CASSLVVRDSDTQYF TGTGCCAGCAGCTTAGTGGTCCGGGACTCCGATACGCAGTATTTT
TRBD2 16 . TRBJ2-7 TRBV4-3 CASSQEFGTSLHEQYF TGCGCCAGCAGCCAAGAATTTGGGACTAGCCTGCACGAGCAGTACTTC
. 13 . TRBJ1-2 TRBV6-1 CASMIQGSYGYTF TGTGCCAGCATGATCCAGGGTAGCTATGGCTACACCTTC
. 16 . TRBJ2-5 TRBV13 CASLSRAATSGETQYF TGTGCCAGCCTCTCCAGGGCGGCCACCTCGGGAGAGACCCAGTACTTC
TRBD1 15 . TRBJ2-2 TRBV29-1 CSVGLQGASPGELFF TGCAGCGTTGGCCTACAGGGGGCGTCTCCCGGGGAGCTGTTTTTT
TRBD1 15 . TRBJ2-4 TRBV28 CASSPPTGVKNIQYF TGTGCCAGCAGTCCCCCGACAGGGGTCAAAAACATTCAGTACTTC
TRBD1 14 . TRBJ2-3 TRBV29-1 CSVPLGGARDTQYF TGCAGCGTTCCACTAGGGGGCGCAAGGGATACGCAGTATTTT
. 17 . TRBJ2-3 TRBV5-1 CASSAQQAGSSTDTQYF TGCGCCAGCAGCGCACAGCAAGCCGGGAGTAGCACAGATACGCAGTATTTT
TRBD1 14 . TRBJ1-2 TRBV7-9 CASSLAAGGHGYTF TGTGCCAGCAGCTTAGCGGCAGGGGGCCATGGCTACACCTTC
. 18 . TRBJ1-5 TRBV7-5 CARSLTGGENKCNQPQHF TGTGCCAGAAGCTTAACAGGGGGGGAGAACAAGTGCAATCAGCCCCAGCATTTT
. 11 few TRBJ2-3 TRBV7-9 CASSLTDTQYF TGTGCCAGCAGCTTAACTGATACGCAGTATTTT
TRBD1 19 . TRBJ1-2 TRBV11-2 CASSPRTFGQGYFNYGYTF TGTGCCAGCAGCCCTCGGACTTTCGGACAGGGATACTTTAACTATGGCTACACCTTC
. 15 once TRBJ2-7 TRBV7-9 CASSLIGQGGYEQYF TGTGCCAGCAGCTTAATTGGGCAGGGGGGATACGAGCAGTACTTC
TRBD2 15 . TRBJ2-1 TRBV27 CASSTGTNSYNEQFF TGTGCCAGCAGTACCGGGACTAACTCCTACAATGAGCAGTTCTTC
TRBD1 15 . TRBJ2-5 TRBV5-4 CASSPGTVSQETQYF TGTGCCAGCAGCCCTGGGACAGTATCGCAAGAGACCCAGTACTTC
. 13 . TRBJ2-7 TRBV7-2 CASSPSLASEQYF TGTGCCAGCAGCCCAAGTCTAGCGAGCGAGCAGTACTTC
TRBD1 15 . TRBJ2-7 TRBV7-9 CASSSGQGTTYEQYF TGTGCCAGCAGCTCCGGACAGGGGACAACCTACGAGCAGTACTTC
TRBD1 18 . TRBJ2-6 TRBV6-1 CASSASGQGATGANVLTF TGTGCCAGCAGTGCATCGGGACAGGGGGCAACTGGGGCCAACGTCCTGACTTTC
. 15 . TRBJ2-1 TRBV19 CASSGTERKPGEQFF TGTGCCAGTAGCGGAACGGAGCGTAAACCCGGTGAGCAGTTCTTC
TRBD2 17 . TRBJ2-5 TRBV7-9 CASSLGSGTSGKETQYF TGTGCCAGCAGCTTAGGTAGTGGGACTAGCGGAAAAGAGACCCAGTACTTC
TRBD2 19 . TRBJ2-2 TRBV4-1 CASSQDYPSGSRRTGELFF TGCGCCAGCAGCCAAGACTATCCCAGCGGGAGTAGGCGCACCGGGGAGCTGTTTTTT
TRBD1 15 . TRBJ1-5 TRBV18 CASSRGTGGDQPQHF TGTGCCAGCTCACGGGGGACAGGGGGAGATCAGCCCCAGCATTTT
. 14 once TRBJ2-1 TRBV2 CASNQRSSYNEQFF TGTGCCAGCAACCAGCGGTCCTCCTACAATGAGCAGTTCTTC
. 18 once TRBJ2-5 TRBV14 CASSQNKRRNSYQETQYF TGTGCCAGCAGCCAAAATAAGCGGAGAAACTCTTACCAAGAGACCCAGTACTTC
TRBD1 14 . TRBJ2-5 TRBV10-3 CAIRQGTGPETQYF TGTGCCATCAGACAGGGGACAGGGCCCGAGACCCAGTACTTC
. 13 . TRBJ2-7 TRBV7-2 CASSFGRINEQYF TGTGCCAGCAGCTTCGGGAGAATCAACGAGCAGTACTTC
. 16 . TRBJ2-3 TRBV7-8 CASSPQGAGISDTQYF TGTGCCAGCAGCCCTCAAGGGGCCGGCATTTCAGATACGCAGTATTTT
. 10 . TRBJ2-2 TRBV2 CASSAGKLFF TGTGCCAGCAGTGCAGGGAAGCTGTTTTTT
TRBD1 14 . TRBJ1-2 TRBV7-9 CASSPGQLNYGYTF TGTGCCAGCAGCCCGGGACAGCTTAACTATGGCTACACCTTC
TRBD2 17 . TRBJ2-5 TRBV28 CASMRLAGVAGKETQYF TGTGCCTCCATGCGGCTAGCGGGAGTAGCAGGAAAAGAGACCCAGTACTTC
. 12 . TRBJ1-1 TRBV6-1 CASIGGSTEAFF TGTGCCAGCATTGGGGGGAGCACTGAAGCTTTCTTT
TRBD1 12 once TRBJ1-2 TRBV29-1 CSAGTEYYGYTF TGCAGCGCCGGGACAGAATACTATGGCTACACCTTC
TRBD1 18 few TRBJ2-1 TRBV13 CASRDLSRPGQGYNEQFF TGTGCCAGCAGAGATCTTTCGAGACCGGGACAGGGTTACAATGAGCAGTTCTTC
TRBD1 14 . TRBJ2-7 TRBV7-9 CSSSLGTGSYEQYF TGTTCCAGCAGCCTAGGGACAGGGAGCTACGAGCAGTACTTC
. 15 . TRBJ1-4 TRBV9 CASRLRRGRYEKLFF TGTGCCAGCAGGCTTCGGAGGGGTAGGTATGAAAAACTGTTTTTT
. 14 few TRBJ1-3 TRBV7-2 CASSITGKGNTIYF TGTGCCAGCAGCATTACAGGGAAAGGAAACACCATATATTTT
. 15 . TRBJ2-7 TRBV5-4 CASSRRGAEVYEQYF TGTGCCAGCAGCCGCCGAGGAGCGGAGGTTTACGAGCAGTACTTC
. 14 . TRBJ1-1 TRBV11-2 CASSLDLQSTEAFF TGTGCCAGCAGCTTAGATCTCCAGTCCACTGAAGCTTTCTTT
. 16 once TRBJ2-4 TRBV13 CASSSVGGLAKNIQYF TGTGCCAGCAGCTCAGTAGGAGGCCTAGCCAAAAACATTCAGTACTTC
. 14 . TRBJ2-3 TRBV4-2 CASSQEERSNTQYF TGTGCCAGCAGCCAAGAAGAGCGTTCGAATACGCAGTATTTT
. 12 once TRBJ2-1 TRBV7-2 CASSFIGVEQFF TGTGCCAGCAGCTTTATCGGTGTTGAGCAGTTCTTC
TRBD2 17 . TRBJ2-6 TRBV5-4 CASSPGLASAGANVLTF TGTGCCAGCAGCCCCGGACTAGCGTCCGCTGGGGCCAACGTCCTGACTTTC